Listed below are T cell receptor beta chains from one sample, sequenced in a study of T cell changes during pregnancy in multiple sclerosis. Sequencing was performed with immunoSEQ multiplex PCR; in TCRdb, only in-frame clones are kept and a portion is missing. The repertoire consists of tens of thousands of clones, with roughly nine tenths occurring once and the leading ten covering 9.5%. The input for sequencing was peripheral blood, taken after pregnancy. Source of these receptors: a female donor in good health, enrolled as a control in a pregnancy study. Both conserved end residues are part of each CDR3.

J gene: TRBJ2-2
V gene: TRBV27
CDR3 protein: CASRDDRAGTGELFF

J gene: TRBJ2-5
V gene: TRBV29-1
CDR3 protein: CSVDFRREETQYF

J gene: TRBJ2-7
V gene: TRBV27
CDR3 protein: CASSFKRDPLEQYF

J gene: TRBJ1-4
V gene: TRBV7-2
CDR3 protein: CASSREEGITEKLFF

J gene: TRBJ1-1
V gene: TRBV13
CDR3 protein: CASRGWAGGTEAFF

J gene: TRBJ2-1
V gene: TRBV27
CDR3 protein: CASSFSGTDSYNEQFF

J gene: TRBJ2-1
V gene: TRBV5-1
CDR3 protein: CASSFGGVYEQFF

J gene: TRBJ2-1
V gene: TRBV7-6
CDR3 protein: CASSLDRVNEQFF

J gene: TRBJ1-3
V gene: TRBV25-1
CDR3 protein: CASSELNQGRGNTIYF

J gene: TRBJ1-2
V gene: TRBV30
CDR3 protein: CAWSGGAGYTF

J gene: TRBJ2-3
V gene: TRBV2
CDR3 protein: CASRAQGTGTDTQYF

J gene: TRBJ1-2
V gene: TRBV7-2
CDR3 protein: CASSPRGPYYGYTF

J gene: TRBJ2-6
V gene: TRBV30
CDR3 protein: CAWRTTDPGANVLTF

J gene: TRBJ1-2
V gene: TRBV15
CDR3 protein: CATSSSRSSYGYTF

J gene: TRBJ2-1
V gene: TRBV5-6
CDR3 protein: CASSLASGAKNEQFF

J gene: TRBJ1-1
V gene: TRBV14
CDR3 protein: CASSQEGRGNTEAFF

J gene: TRBJ2-1
V gene: TRBV7-9
CDR3 protein: CASSSQAEFYNEQFF

J gene: TRBJ2-5
V gene: TRBV11-3
CDR3 protein: CASSLVRGLANQETQYF

J gene: TRBJ1-4
V gene: TRBV14
CDR3 protein: CASSHDRELFF

J gene: TRBJ1-1
V gene: TRBV19
CDR3 protein: CASSMGGWTEAFF

J gene: TRBJ2-1
V gene: TRBV5-1
CDR3 protein: CASSATGLAGLDEQFF

J gene: TRBJ1-1
V gene: TRBV5-4
CDR3 protein: CASSLLGGGWNTEAFF

J gene: TRBJ2-3
V gene: TRBV11-3
CDR3 protein: CASSQTLGGTDTQYF

J gene: TRBJ1-1
V gene: TRBV27
CDR3 protein: CASTGQGDTEAFF

J gene: TRBJ2-7
V gene: TRBV30
CDR3 protein: CAWGEVRGEQYF

J gene: TRBJ2-3
V gene: TRBV6-6
CDR3 protein: CASSSQVLSTDTQYF

J gene: TRBJ1-3
V gene: TRBV5-1
CDR3 protein: CASSETGGSGNTIYF

J gene: TRBJ1-1
V gene: TRBV14
CDR3 protein: CASSPVSYRGRNTEAFF

J gene: TRBJ2-7
V gene: TRBV6-5
CDR3 protein: CASSYVRGSYEQYF

J gene: TRBJ2-7
V gene: TRBV15
CDR3 protein: CATSSGQTLSYEQYF

J gene: TRBJ1-2
V gene: TRBV28
CDR3 protein: CASSPTSRGWNGYTF

J gene: TRBJ1-1
V gene: TRBV20-1
CDR3 protein: CSAAPGSEAFF

J gene: TRBJ2-3
V gene: TRBV7-9
CDR3 protein: CASSLLAGRGTDTQYF

J gene: TRBJ1-2
V gene: TRBV5-5
CDR3 protein: CASIPGEDYGYTF

J gene: TRBJ2-5
V gene: TRBV19
CDR3 protein: CASSFGGRPPRETQYF

J gene: TRBJ1-1
V gene: TRBV5-5
CDR3 protein: CASSFGAGGNTEAFF

J gene: TRBJ2-2
V gene: TRBV6-5
CDR3 protein: CASSYDWEDGELFF

J gene: TRBJ2-3
V gene: TRBV27
CDR3 protein: CASVETGKADTQYF

J gene: TRBJ1-5
V gene: TRBV5-6
CDR3 protein: CASSLGVNQPQHF

J gene: TRBJ2-2
V gene: TRBV5-4
CDR3 protein: CASSPELAGRTGELFF

J gene: TRBJ1-1
V gene: TRBV30
CDR3 protein: CAWRETDRTEAFF

J gene: TRBJ1-2
V gene: TRBV6-5
CDR3 protein: CASSLTGRGYTF

J gene: TRBJ2-3
V gene: TRBV9
CDR3 protein: CASEEAGGRRDTQYF

J gene: TRBJ1-2
V gene: TRBV27
CDR3 protein: CASSLTAGAAGLYGYTF

J gene: TRBJ1-1
V gene: TRBV27
CDR3 protein: CASSRFGDQNTEAFF

J gene: TRBJ1-6
V gene: TRBV11-2
CDR3 protein: CASSLDGGRLTPLHF

J gene: TRBJ2-3
V gene: TRBV7-9
CDR3 protein: CASSPSGSGTDTQYF

J gene: TRBJ2-7
V gene: TRBV7-2
CDR3 protein: CASSIDPGTFYEQYF

J gene: TRBJ1-6
V gene: TRBV19
CDR3 protein: CASTMGGGDSPLHF

J gene: TRBJ2-1
V gene: TRBV19
CDR3 protein: CASSSGSYNEQFF

J gene: TRBJ1-6
V gene: TRBV30
CDR3 protein: CAWSVSGGNSPLHF

J gene: TRBJ2-1
V gene: TRBV11-3
CDR3 protein: CASSFEGANEQFF

J gene: TRBJ1-1
V gene: TRBV7-2
CDR3 protein: CASSFPGQGTQNTEAFF

J gene: TRBJ1-1
V gene: TRBV30
CDR3 protein: CAWGGVRTEAFF

J gene: TRBJ1-5
V gene: TRBV29-1
CDR3 protein: CSVREGHSNQPQHF

J gene: TRBJ2-7
V gene: TRBV11-2
CDR3 protein: CASRTSGRNEQYF

J gene: TRBJ1-1
V gene: TRBV9
CDR3 protein: CASSVVAGADTEAFF

J gene: TRBJ2-7
V gene: TRBV19
CDR3 protein: CASSPGSYYEQYF

J gene: TRBJ2-7
V gene: TRBV11-2
CDR3 protein: CASSRSYEQYF